This TCR beta chain was sequenced in a study of blood T cell repertoires in COVID-19. Study at large: Some COVID-19 samples were acute and others convalescent; all came from the United States, Italy and Spain.

As processed by the authors: Counts of nucleated cells, estimated from reference gene primer amplification, were obtained. TCRdb's copy holds only in-frame clones and misses some; the assay was immunoSEQ multiplex PCR. V and J calls and clone size are copied from that table; D and trimming were computed from the DNA. The table lists around 290,000 clones, roughly 86% of them singletons. Germline CDR1 and CDR2: MNHEY and SVGEGT. V dropped 2 bases and J dropped 4; count of bases not matched to a gene: 5. The CDR3 extends over 16 amino acids. The chain links TRBV6-2 or TRBV6-3 to TRBJ1-6; 7 bases fit TRBD1. Sequencing was carried out using peripheral blood. The TCR comes from a woman in her forties or fifties who had recovered from COVID-19. CDR3 in amino acids: CASSYLRTGYNSPLHF. DNA of the CDR3: TGTGCCAGCAGTTACCTCCGGACAGGTTATAATTCACCCCTCCACTTT.